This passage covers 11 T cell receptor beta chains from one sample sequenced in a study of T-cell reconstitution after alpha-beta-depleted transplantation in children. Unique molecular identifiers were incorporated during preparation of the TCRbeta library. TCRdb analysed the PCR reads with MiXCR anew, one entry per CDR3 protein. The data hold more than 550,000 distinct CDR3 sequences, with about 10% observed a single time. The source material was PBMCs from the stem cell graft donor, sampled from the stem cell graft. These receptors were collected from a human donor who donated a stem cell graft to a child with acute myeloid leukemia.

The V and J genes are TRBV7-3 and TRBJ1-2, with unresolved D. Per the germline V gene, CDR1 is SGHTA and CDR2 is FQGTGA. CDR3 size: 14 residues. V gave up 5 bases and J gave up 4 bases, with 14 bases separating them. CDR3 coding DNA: TGTGCCAGCAGCCCCCAACCGGGTCTCTATGGCTACACCTTC. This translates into CASSPQPGLYGYTF.

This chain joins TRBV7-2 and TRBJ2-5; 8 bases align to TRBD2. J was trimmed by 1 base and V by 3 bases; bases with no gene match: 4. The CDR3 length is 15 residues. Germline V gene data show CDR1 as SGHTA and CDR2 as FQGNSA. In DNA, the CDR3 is TGTGCCAGCAGCTTCTTAGCGGGGACCCAAGAGACCCAGTACTTC. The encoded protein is CASSFLAGTQETQYF.

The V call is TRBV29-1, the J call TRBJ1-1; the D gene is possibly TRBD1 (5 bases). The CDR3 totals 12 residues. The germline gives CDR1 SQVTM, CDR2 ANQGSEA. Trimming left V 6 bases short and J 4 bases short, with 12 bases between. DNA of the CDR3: TGCAGCGTGCTTTGGGGGGGCACTGAAGCTTTCTTT. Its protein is CSVLWGGTEAFF.

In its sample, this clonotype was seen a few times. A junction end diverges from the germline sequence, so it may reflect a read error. CDR3 DNA: TGTGCCAGTAGCCAAGAAGGTCGGGGCCTTTATACGCAGTATTTT. Translated: CASSQEGRGLYTQYF. The chain is built from TRBV4-2 and TRBJ2-3; D may match TRBD1 or TRBD2 (5 bases each). Germline assignment: CDR1 LGHNA and CDR2 YNFKEQ. The CDR3 covers 15 residues.

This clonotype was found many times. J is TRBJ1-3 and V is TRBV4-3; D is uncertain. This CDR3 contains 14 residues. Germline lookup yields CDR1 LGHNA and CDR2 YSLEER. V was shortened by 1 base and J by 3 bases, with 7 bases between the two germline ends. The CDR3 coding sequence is TGCGCCAGCAGCCAAGTACGCGGTGGAAACACCATATATTTT. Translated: CASSQVRGGNTIYF.

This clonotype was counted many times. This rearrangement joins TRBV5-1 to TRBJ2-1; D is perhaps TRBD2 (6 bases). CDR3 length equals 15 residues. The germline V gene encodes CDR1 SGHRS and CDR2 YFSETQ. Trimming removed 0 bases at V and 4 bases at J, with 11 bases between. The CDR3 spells CASSLGAGTYNEQFF. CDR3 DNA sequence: TGCGCCAGCAGCTTGGGGGCCGGGACTTACAATGAGCAGTTCTTC.

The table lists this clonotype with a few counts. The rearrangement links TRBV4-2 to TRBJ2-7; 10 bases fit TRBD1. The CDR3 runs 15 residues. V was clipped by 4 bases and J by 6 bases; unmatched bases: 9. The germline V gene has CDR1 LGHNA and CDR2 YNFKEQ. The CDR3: CASSPSRDRGGEQYF. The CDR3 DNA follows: TGTGCCAGCAGCCCCAGCCGGGACAGGGGTGGCGAGCAGTACTTC.

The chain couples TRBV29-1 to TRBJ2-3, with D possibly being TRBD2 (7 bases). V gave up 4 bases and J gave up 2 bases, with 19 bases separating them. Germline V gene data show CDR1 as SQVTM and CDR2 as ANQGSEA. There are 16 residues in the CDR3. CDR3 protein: CSVGGPTGTTTDTQYF. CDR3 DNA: TGCAGCGTTGGGGGGCCCACCGGGACTACCACAGATACGCAGTATTTT.

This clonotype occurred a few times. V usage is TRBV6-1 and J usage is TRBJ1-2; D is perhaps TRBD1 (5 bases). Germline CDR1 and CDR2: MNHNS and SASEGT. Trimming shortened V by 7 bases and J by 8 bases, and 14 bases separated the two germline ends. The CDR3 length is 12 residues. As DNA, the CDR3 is TGTGCCAGCACCCGGGCAGGGTCGGGCTACACCTTC. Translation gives CASTRAGSGYTF.

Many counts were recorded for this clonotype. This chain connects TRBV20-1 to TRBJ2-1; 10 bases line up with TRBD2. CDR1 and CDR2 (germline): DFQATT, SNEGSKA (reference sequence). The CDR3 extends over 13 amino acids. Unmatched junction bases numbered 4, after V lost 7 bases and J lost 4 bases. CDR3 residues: CSGGTSDYNEQFF. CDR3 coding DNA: TGCAGTGGAGGGACTAGCGATTACAATGAGCAGTTCTTC.

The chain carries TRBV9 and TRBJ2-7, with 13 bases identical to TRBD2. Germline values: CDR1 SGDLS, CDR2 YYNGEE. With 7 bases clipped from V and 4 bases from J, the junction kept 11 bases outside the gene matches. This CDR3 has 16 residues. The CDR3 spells CASGDGTSGARYEQYF. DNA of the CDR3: TGTGCCAGCGGCGATGGGACTAGCGGGGCTAGGTACGAGCAGTACTTC.